The subject of this entry is one T cell receptor (beta chain). What it binds is unknown. Unmatched junction bases numbered 9, after V lost 6 bases and J lost 6 bases. Per germline, CDR1 MNHNS and CDR2 SASEGT. This CDR3 is 15 amino acids long. These data belong to a study of cytomegalovirus exposure and HLA in healthy donors. A multiplex PCR was run with 60 Vbeta primers and 13 Jbeta primers. Data came from immunoSEQ multiplex PCR; TCRdb stores just in-frame clones and leaves some out. The data include roughly 80,000 clones; the top ten clones carry approximately 0.58%. Study-wide findings and caveats: Usually a TCR sequence was rare, but some public TCRs were found in many donors. Within a later analysis, the majority of CMV-associated TCR beta chains appeared HLA-restricted. V- and J-gene trimming in TCR beta was tied to a missense DCLRE1C variant by an analysis performed later.

Source material: PBMCs. The chain carries TRBV6-1 and TRBJ2-1; 9 bases agree with TRBD2. The source of this sequence is a man aged 50 to 60 in good health and CMV-seronegative. The CDR3 reads CASRWGGGALNEQFF. DNA of the CDR3: TGTGCCAGCAGGTGGGGCGGGGGGGCCCTCAATGAGCAGTTCTTC.